The 8 T cell receptor beta chains below come from one sample, sequenced in a study of CD8+ T cells in alopecia areata. cDNA reverse transcribed from extracted RNA served as the sequencing template. The assay was immunoSEQ multiplex PCR, and TCRdb's table has in-frame clones only and misses some. The table has some 180,000 clones, roughly 60% seen once. Specimen: CD4+ T cells sorted from blood, collected at week 0. These receptors were taken from a human donor with alopecia areata.

This clone was counted a few times. J is TRBJ2-1 and V is TRBV29-1, with 10 bases fitting TRBD1. The V and J ends lost 1 base and 6 bases, in that order; junction bases with no gene match: 12. This CDR3 has 17 amino acids. In germline, CDR1 is SQVTM, CDR2 ANQGSEA. The CDR3 DNA sequence: TGCAGCGTTGAAGGAGACCCCGGGACAGGGGCGATCAATGAGCAGTTCTTC. This gives the protein CSVEGDPGTGAINEQFF.

The chain has TRBV6-6 and TRBJ1-1; D call uncertain. The germline gives CDR1 MNHNY, CDR2 SVGAGI (reference sequence). V was shortened by 6 bases and J by 2 bases, with 10 bases between the two germline ends. The CDR3 extends over 13 amino acids. CDR3 sequence reads: CASSEVENTEAFF. Written as DNA, the CDR3 is TGTGCCAGCAGCGAAGTAGAAAACACTGAAGCTTTCTTT.

The gene calls are TRBV6-6 and TRBJ1-2; TRBD1 matches at 7 bases. CDR1 MNHNY and CDR2 SVGAGI come from the germline V gene (reference sequence). V trimming: 7 bases; J trimming: 5 bases; junction bases outside the gene matches: 7. The CDR3 spans 13 residues. In DNA form, the CDR3 reads TGTGCCAGCACCCACCGGGACAGATATGGCTACACCTTC. It specifies CASTHRDRYGYTF.

The chain joins TRBV5-1 to TRBJ2-2; D is unclear. From germline, CDR1 is SGHRS and CDR2 YFSETQ. Trimming cost V 3 bases and J 0 bases, with 6 bases left between them. This CDR3 has 14 amino acids. The chain's CDR3 is CASSSHSNTGELFF. The DNA of the CDR3 is TGCGCCAGCAGCTCCCATTCGAACACCGGGGAGCTGTTTTTT. The full variable domain, in which reference TRBV5-1 and TRBJ2-2 provide the parts outside the CDR3, is KAGVTQTPRYLIKTRGQQVTLSCSPISGHRSVSWYQQTPGQGLQFLFEYFSETQRNKGNFPGRFSGRQFSNSRSEMNVSTLELGDSALYLCASSSHSNTGELFFGEGSRLTVL.

The V gene is TRBV5-1, the J gene TRBJ2-6; no clear D gene. CDR1 and CDR2 from the germline V gene are SGHRS and YFSETQ. Trimming shortened V by 2 bases and J by 0 bases, and 12 bases separated the two germline ends. The CDR3 has 17 residues. CDR3 in DNA: TGCGCCAGCAGCTTCTCCCCTGACGGCTCTGGGGCCAACGTCCTGACTTTC. It codes for CASSFSPDGSGANVLTF. Supplemented by reference TRBV5-1 and TRBJ2-6, the full variable domain reads KAGVTQTPRYLIKTRGQQVTLSCSPISGHRSVSWYQQTPGQGLQFLFEYFSETQRNKGNFPGRFSGRQFSNSRSEMNVSTLELGDSALYLCASSFSPDGSGANVLTFGAGSRLTVL.

This clone was observed a handful of times. J is TRBJ2-5 and V is TRBV29-1; D possibly corresponds to TRBD1 (5 bases). V was cut by 4 bases and J by 5 bases, with 8 bases left in between. The length of the CDR3 is 11 residues. CDR1 SQVTM and CDR2 ANQGSEA come from the germline V gene. For the CDR3, the DNA is TGCAGCGTTGCAGGGCGGGAGACCCAGTACTTC. This codes for CSVAGRETQYF.

The genes are TRBV11-2 and TRBJ2-1, with D possibly matching TRBD1 (5 bases). The germline V and J ends were trimmed by 0 bases and 6 bases, with 9 bases remaining between them. The CDR3 consists of 14 residues. Germline V gene sequence: CDR1 SGHAT, CDR2 FQNNGV. This chain's CDR3 is CASSLDQGINEQFF. CDR3 nucleotides: TGTGCCAGCAGCTTAGACCAGGGAATCAATGAGCAGTTCTTC. The full variable domain, completed using reference TRBV11-2 and TRBJ2-1, is EAGVAQSPRYKIIEKRQSVAFWCNPISGHATLYWYQQILGQGPKLLIQFQNNGVVDDSQLPKDRFSAERLKGVDSTLKIQPAKLEDSAVYLCASSLDQGINEQFFGPGTRLTVL.

This clone was seen only a few times. The chain carries TRBV7-2 and TRBJ2-5, with 16 bases that match TRBD2. The CDR3 has 17 amino acids. Per the germline V gene, CDR1 is SGHTA and CDR2 is FQGNSA. Losses at the gene ends were 5 bases for V and 1 base for J; bases not matched to a gene: 4. CDR3: CASSTGTSGGAQETQYF. The CDR3 nucleotides are TGTGCCAGCAGCACCGGGACTAGCGGGGGGGCCCAAGAGACCCAGTACTTC.